Below are 9 T cell receptor beta chains sequenced from a single sample in a study of blood T cell repertoires in COVID-19. Sequencing was performed with immunoSEQ multiplex PCR; in TCRdb, only in-frame clones are kept and a portion is missing. Seen here are some 340,000 clones, roughly 90% observed once, and the top ten hold about 4%. The specimen was PBMCs or T cells enriched from blood (not recorded which). Receptors were obtained from a woman aged 25 to 39 who had been exposed to COVID-19.

This chain links TRBV5-1 with TRBJ1-2; 7 bases map to TRBD1. CDR1 is SGHRS and CDR2 is YFSETQ in the germline V gene. The CDR3 has 14 residues. J was trimmed by 6 bases and V by 1 base; bases with no gene match: 6. CDR3 protein: CASSLFNRGNGYTF. The CDR3 DNA sequence: TGCGCCAGCAGCTTGTTCAACAGGGGTAATGGCTACACCTTC. Filled out from reference TRBV5-1 and TRBJ1-2, the complete variable domain reads KAGVTQTPRYLIKTRGQQVTLSCSPISGHRSVSWYQQTPGQGLQFLFEYFSETQRNKGNFPGRFSGRQFSNSRSEMNVSTLELGDSALYLCASSLFNRGNGYTFGSGTRLTVV.

This sequence joins TRBV7-2 and TRBJ1-5, with D unclear. Germline CDR1 SGHTA, CDR2 FQGNSA. This CDR3 region has 15 residues. The ends were cut back, 1 base at V and 2 bases at J, with 9 bases in the middle. The CDR3 DNA sequence: TGTGCCAGCAGCTTAGTTCGGGTCCGCAATCAGCCCCAGCATTTT. Translation gives CASSLVRVRNQPQHF.

This chain links TRBV9 with TRBJ1-2; maybe TRBD1 (6 bases). Germline-derived CDR1 and CDR2 are SGDLS and YYNGEE. V lost 3 bases and J 4 bases, leaving 19 bases between the germline ends. The CDR3 loop spans 16 amino acids. The CDR3 sequence is CASSALTRGASYGYTF. The DNA of the CDR3 is TGTGCCAGCAGCGCCCTTACCCGGGGGGCGAGCTATGGCTACACCTTC.

The V gene is TRBV6-6, the J gene TRBJ1-2, with D perhaps TRBD1 (6 bases). Germline V lookup: CDR1 MNHNY, CDR2 SVGAGI (reference sequence). This CDR3 comprises 12 residues. The ends were cut back, 5 bases at V and 4 bases at J, with 8 bases in the middle. The DNA of the CDR3 is TGTGCCAGCAGTAACAGGGTCTATGGCTACACCTTC. This encodes CASSNRVYGYTF.

V gene TRBV7-2 combines with J gene TRBJ2-2; TRBD1 matches at 9 bases. Trimming took 7 bases from V and 6 from J; bases not matched to a gene: 6. The CDR3 totals 14 residues. Germline CDR1 SGHTA, CDR2 FQGNSA. CDR3 amino acids: CASKGQGSSGELFF. The CDR3 DNA reads as TGTGCCAGCAAGGGACAGGGTAGTTCCGGGGAGCTGTTTTTT. Full variable domain (missing parts from reference TRBV7-2 and TRBJ2-2): GAGVSQSPSNKVTEKGKDVELRCDPISGHTALYWYRQSLGQGLEFLIYFQGNSAPDKSGLPSDRFSAERTGGSVSTLTIQRTQQEDSAVYLCASKGQGSSGELFFGEGSRLTVL.

This clone was seen once. V is TRBV4-1 and J is TRBJ2-2; 11 bases line up with TRBD2. This CDR3 region has 17 residues. V shed 2 bases, J shed 4 bases, and the junction held 6 bases outside the gene matches. Germline V gene data show CDR1 as MGHRA and CDR2 as YSYEKL. CDR3 in DNA: TGCGCCAGCAGCCAAAGGACCGGGACTAGCGGCACCGGGGAGCTGTTTTTT. Residues: CASSQRTGTSGTGELFF.

This chain uses TRBV2 with TRBJ2-7; D is possibly TRBD1 (5 bases). The germline V and J ends were trimmed by 7 bases and 0 bases, with 16 bases remaining between them. The CDR3 runs 15 residues. Germline lookup yields CDR1 SNHLY and CDR2 FYNNEI. The CDR3 protein is CASIGQLSSSYEQYF. CDR3 in DNA: TGTGCCAGCATTGGACAACTATCGAGCTCCTACGAGCAGTACTTC.

This chain links TRBV7-6 with TRBJ2-6, with 9 positions matching TRBD1. The length of the CDR3 is 19 residues. Germline V CDR1 and CDR2: SGHVS, FNYEAQ. J lost 0 bases, V lost 4 bases, and 10 bases had no gene match. DNA for the CDR3: TGTGCCAGCAGCTCCCGAGGGGGACAGGGAATCTCTGGGGCCAACGTCCTGACTTTC. Translation gives CASSSRGGQGISGANVLTF.

This rearrangement joins TRBV20-1 to TRBJ2-3; D gene unclear. Germline loops: CDR1 DFQATT, CDR2 SNEGSKA (reference sequence). This CDR3 comprises 10 residues. V was clipped by 6 bases and J by 4 bases, with 5 bases between them. CDR3 amino acids: CSASPDTQYF. The CDR3 DNA reads as TGCAGTGCGAGCCCAGATACGCAGTATTTT.